This passage covers 3 T cell receptor beta chains from one sample sequenced in a study of beta chain features in type 1 diabetes. Expressed TCRB transcripts were sequenced because the entire RNA isolate underwent reverse transcription. Here immunoSEQ multiplex PCR was the method, and the copy in TCRdb shows in-frame clones only, minus some. The sample has 150,000 to 200,000 clones, 8% to 9.5% seen once; the top ten hold 0.54%. General study points: Among all four CD4+ subsets, Type 1 diabetes patients had TCRB CDR3s that were moderately but significantly shorter.

The antigens for these receptors are not known. Source material: central memory CD4+ T cells from blood. The receptor set was obtained from a woman aged 18-29 years with type 1 diabetes.

This clone was observed a handful of times. The chain couples TRBV13 to TRBJ2-5, with a tentative D call TRBD1 (5 bases). Per the germline V gene, CDR1 is PRHDT and CDR2 is FYEKMQ (reference sequence). The germline V and J ends were trimmed by 4 bases and 3 bases, with 6 bases remaining between them. The CDR3 is 12 residues long. The CDR3, as DNA: TGTGCCAGCAGCTCCAGGGAAGAGACCCAGTACTTC. Translation: CASSSREETQYF.

J is TRBJ1-3 and V is TRBV10-3; 9 positions agree with TRBD1. The CDR3 is 14 amino acids. Per germline, CDR1 ENHRY and CDR2 SYGVKD. After removal of 4 bases from V and 8 bases from J, the junction contained 6 bases not matched to a gene. CDR3 nucleotide sequence: TGTGCCATCAGTGTGGACAGGGGTCAGGACACCATATATTTT. Translating gives CAISVDRGQDTIYF.

This clone was picked up a small number of times. The genes are TRBV28 and TRBJ1-2; D unclear. Per germline, CDR1 MDHEN and CDR2 SYDVKM. The ends were cut back, 4 bases at V and 4 bases at J, with 10 bases in the middle. The CDR3 is 13 amino acids. CDR3: CASSSPPGYGYTF. CDR3 coding DNA: TGTGCCAGCAGTTCCCCTCCAGGCTATGGCTACACCTTC.